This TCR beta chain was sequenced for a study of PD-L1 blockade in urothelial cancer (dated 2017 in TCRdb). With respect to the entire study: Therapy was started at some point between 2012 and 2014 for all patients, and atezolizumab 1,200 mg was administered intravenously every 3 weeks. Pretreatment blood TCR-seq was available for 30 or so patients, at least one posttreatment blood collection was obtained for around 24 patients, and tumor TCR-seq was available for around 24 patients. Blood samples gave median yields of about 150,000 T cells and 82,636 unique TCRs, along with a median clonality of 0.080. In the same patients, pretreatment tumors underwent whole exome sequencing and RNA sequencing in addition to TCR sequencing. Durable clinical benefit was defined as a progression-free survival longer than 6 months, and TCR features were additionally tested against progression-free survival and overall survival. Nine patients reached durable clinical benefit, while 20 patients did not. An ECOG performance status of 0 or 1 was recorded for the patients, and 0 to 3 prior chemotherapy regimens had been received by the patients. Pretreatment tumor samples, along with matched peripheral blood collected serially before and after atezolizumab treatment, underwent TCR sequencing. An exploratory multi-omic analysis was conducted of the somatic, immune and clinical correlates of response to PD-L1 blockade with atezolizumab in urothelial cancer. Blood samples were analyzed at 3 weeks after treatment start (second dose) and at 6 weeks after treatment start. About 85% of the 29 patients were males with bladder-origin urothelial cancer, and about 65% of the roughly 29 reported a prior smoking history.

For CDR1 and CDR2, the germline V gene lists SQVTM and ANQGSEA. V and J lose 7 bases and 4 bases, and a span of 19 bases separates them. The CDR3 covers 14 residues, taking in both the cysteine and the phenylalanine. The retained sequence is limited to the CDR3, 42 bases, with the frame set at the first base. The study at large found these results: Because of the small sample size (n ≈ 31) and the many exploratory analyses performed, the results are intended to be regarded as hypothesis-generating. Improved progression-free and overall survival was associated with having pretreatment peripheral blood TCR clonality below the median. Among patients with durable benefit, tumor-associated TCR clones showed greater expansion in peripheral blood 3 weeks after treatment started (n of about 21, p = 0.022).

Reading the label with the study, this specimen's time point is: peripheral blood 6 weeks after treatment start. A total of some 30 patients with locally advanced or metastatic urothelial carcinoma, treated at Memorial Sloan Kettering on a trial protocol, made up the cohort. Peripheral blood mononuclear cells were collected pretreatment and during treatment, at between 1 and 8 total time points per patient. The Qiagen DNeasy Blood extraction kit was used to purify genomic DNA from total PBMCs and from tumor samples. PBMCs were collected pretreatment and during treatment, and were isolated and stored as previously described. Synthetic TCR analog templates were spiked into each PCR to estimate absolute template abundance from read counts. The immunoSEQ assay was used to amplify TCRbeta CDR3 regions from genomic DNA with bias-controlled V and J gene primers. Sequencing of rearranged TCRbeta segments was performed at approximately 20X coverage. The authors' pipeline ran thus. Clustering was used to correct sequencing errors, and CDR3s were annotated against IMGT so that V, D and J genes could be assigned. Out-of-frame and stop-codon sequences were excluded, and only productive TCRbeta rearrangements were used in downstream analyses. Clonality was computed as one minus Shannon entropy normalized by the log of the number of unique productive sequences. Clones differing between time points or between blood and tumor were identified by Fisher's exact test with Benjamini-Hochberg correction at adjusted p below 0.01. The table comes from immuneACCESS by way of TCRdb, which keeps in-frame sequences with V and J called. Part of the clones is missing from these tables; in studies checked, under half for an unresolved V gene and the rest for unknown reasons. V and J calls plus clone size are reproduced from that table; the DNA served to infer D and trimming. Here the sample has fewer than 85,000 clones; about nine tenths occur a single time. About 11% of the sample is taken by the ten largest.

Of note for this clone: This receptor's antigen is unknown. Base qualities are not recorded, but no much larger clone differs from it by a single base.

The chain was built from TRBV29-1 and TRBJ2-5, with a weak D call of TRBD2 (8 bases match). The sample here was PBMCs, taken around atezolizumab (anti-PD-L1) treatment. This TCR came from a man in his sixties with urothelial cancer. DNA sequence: TGCAGCGCGGGGGGGGCCGAGGGGGCAGAGACCCAGTACTTC. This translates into CSAGGAEGAETQYF.